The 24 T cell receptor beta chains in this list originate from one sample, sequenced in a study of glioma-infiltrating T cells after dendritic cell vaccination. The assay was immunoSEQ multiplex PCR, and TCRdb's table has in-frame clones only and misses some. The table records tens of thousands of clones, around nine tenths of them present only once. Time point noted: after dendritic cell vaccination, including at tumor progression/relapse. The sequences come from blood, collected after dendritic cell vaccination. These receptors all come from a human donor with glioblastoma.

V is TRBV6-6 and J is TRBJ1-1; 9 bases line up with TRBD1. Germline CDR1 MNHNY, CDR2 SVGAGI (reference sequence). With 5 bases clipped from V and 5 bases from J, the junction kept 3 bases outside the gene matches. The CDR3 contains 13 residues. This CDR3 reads CASSRQGETEAFF. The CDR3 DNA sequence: TGTGCCAGCAGTAGACAGGGGGAGACTGAAGCTTTCTTT.

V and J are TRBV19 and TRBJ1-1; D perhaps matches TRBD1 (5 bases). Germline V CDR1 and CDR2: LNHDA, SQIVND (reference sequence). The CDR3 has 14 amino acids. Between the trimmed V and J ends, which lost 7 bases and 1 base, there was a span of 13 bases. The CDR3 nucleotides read TGTGCCAGTATCTTGCAGGGATCGAACACTGAAGCTTTCTTT. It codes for CASILQGSNTEAFF.

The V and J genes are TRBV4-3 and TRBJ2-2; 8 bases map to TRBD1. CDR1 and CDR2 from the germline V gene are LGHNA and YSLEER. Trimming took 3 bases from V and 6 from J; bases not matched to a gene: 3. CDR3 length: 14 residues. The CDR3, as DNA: TGCGCCAGCAGCCATGACAGGGGCCCCGGGGAGCTGTTTTTT. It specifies CASSHDRGPGELFF.

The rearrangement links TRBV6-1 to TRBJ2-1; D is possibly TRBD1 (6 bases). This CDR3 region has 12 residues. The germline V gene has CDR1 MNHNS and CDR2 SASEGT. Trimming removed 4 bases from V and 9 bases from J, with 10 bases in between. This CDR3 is CASSVQGTEQFF. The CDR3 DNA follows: TGTGCCAGCAGTGTTCAGGGGACTGAGCAGTTCTTC.

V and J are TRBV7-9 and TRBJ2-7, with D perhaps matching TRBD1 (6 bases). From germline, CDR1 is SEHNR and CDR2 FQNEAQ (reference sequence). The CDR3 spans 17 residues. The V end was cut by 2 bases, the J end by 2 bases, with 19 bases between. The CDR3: CASSLRSFGTRTYEQYF. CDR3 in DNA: TGTGCCAGCAGCTTAAGGAGTTTCGGGACAAGAACCTACGAGCAGTACTTC.

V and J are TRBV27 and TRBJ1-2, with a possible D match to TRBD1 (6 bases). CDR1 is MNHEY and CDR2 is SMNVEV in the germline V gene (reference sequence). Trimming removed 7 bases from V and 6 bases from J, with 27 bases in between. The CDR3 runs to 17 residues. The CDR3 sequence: CASNQHGAGELGHGYTF. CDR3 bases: TGTGCCAGCAACCAACACGGGGCAGGGGAACTGGGTCATGGCTACACCTTC.

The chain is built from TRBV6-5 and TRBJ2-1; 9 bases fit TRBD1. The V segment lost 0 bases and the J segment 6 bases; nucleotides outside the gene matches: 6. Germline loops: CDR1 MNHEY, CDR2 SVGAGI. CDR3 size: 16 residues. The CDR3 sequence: CASSYSGQGRGNEQFF. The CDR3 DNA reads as TGTGCCAGCAGTTACTCAGGACAGGGGAGAGGCAATGAGCAGTTCTTC.

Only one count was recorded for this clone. CDR3 DNA: TGTGCCAGCAGCTTGACAGGGGATCCCTACGAGCAGTACTTC. Translation: CASSLTGDPYEQYF. This sequence joins TRBV7-8 and TRBJ2-7; TRBD1 aligns across 8 bases. The germline CDR1 and CDR2 sequences are SGHVS and FQNEAQ. The CDR3 is made up of 14 amino acids. With 3 bases clipped from V and 2 bases from J, the junction kept 3 bases outside the gene matches.

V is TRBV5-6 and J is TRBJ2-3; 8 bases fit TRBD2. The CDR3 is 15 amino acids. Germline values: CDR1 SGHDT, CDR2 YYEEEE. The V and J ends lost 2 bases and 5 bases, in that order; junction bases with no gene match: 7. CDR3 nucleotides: TGTGCCAGCAGCTTTATCTCGCTAGCGGGAGATACGCAGTATTTT. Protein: CASSFISLAGDTQYF.

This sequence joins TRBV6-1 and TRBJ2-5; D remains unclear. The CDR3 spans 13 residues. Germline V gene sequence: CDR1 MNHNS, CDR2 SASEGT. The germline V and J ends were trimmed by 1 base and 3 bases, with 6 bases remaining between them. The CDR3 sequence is CASSEGNKETQYF. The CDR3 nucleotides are TGTGCCAGCAGTGAAGGCAACAAAGAGACCCAGTACTTC.

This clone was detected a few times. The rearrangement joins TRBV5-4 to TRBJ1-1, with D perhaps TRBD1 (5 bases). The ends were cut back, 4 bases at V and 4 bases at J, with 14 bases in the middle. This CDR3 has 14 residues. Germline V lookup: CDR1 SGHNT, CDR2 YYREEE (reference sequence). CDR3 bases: TGTGCCAGCAGCCGCGATCTGGGGGGCACTGAAGCTTTCTTT. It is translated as CASSRDLGGTEAFF.

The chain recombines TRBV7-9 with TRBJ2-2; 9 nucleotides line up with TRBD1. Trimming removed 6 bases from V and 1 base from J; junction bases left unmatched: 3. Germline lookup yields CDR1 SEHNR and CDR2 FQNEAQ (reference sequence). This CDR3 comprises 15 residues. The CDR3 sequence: CASSWDRENTGELFF. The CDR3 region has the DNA TGTGCCAGCAGTTGGGACAGGGAGAACACCGGGGAGCTGTTTTTT.

The CDR3 coding sequence is TGTGCCAGCAGCTTCGCTAGCGGGAGGGGCACAGATACGCAGTATTTT. Its translation is CASSFASGRGTDTQYF. The V gene is TRBV7-2, the J gene TRBJ2-3; 12 bases are shared with TRBD2. Germline V CDR1 and CDR2: SGHTA, FQGNSA. CDR3 length equals 16 residues. The V gene end was trimmed by 3 bases and the J gene end by 1 base; junction bases not matched to a gene: 2.

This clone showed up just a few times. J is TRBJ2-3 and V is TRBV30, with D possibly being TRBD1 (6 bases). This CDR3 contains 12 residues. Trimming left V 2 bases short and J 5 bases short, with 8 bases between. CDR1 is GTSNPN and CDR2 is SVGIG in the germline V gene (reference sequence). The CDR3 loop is CAWSIGGDTQYF. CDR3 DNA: TGTGCCTGGAGTATAGGGGGAGATACGCAGTATTTT.

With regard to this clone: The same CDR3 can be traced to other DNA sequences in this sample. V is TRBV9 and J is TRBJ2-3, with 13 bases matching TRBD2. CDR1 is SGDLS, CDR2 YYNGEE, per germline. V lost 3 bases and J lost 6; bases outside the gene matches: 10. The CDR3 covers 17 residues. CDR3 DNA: TGTGCCAGCAGCGCCCAAGGACTAGCGGGGGTGTCGGATACGCAGTATTTT. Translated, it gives CASSAQGLAGVSDTQYF. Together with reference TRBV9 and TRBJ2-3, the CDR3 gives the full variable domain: DSGVTQTPKHLITATGQRVTLRCSPRSGDLSVYWYQQSLDQGLQFLIQYYNGEERAKGNILERFSAQQFPDLHSELNLSSLELGDSALYFCASSAQGLAGVSDTQYFGPGTRLTVL.

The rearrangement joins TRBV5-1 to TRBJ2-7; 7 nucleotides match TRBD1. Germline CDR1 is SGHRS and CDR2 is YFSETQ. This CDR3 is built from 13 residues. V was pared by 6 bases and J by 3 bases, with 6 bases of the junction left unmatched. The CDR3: CASNLRQGYEQYF. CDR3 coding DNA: TGCGCCAGCAACCTTCGACAGGGCTACGAGCAGTACTTC.

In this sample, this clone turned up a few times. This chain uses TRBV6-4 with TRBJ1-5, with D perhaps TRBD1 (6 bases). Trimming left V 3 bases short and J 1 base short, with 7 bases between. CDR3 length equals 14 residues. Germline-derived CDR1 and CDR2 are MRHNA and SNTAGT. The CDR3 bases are TGTGCCAGCAGTGAAGGACAGAGCAATCAGCCCCAGCATTTT. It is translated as CASSEGQSNQPQHF.

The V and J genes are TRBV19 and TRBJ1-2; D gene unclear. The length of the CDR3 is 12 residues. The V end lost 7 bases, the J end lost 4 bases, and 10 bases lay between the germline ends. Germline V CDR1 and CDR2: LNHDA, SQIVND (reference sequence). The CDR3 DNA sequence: TGTGCCAGTATCGGGGTTGGCTATGGCTACACCTTC. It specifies CASIGVGYGYTF.

The CDR3 nucleotides are TGTGCCAGCAGCCTCTCTAGCGGGACCGGGGAGCTGTTTTTT. It is translated as CASSLSSGTGELFF. The chain uses TRBV7-2 and TRBJ2-2; 8 bases align to TRBD2. The V gene end was trimmed by 5 bases and the J gene end by 5 bases; junction bases not matched to a gene: 4. This CDR3 spans 14 amino acids. Germline CDR1 and CDR2: SGHTA and FQGNSA. Based on the CDR3 plus reference TRBV7-2 and TRBJ2-2, the full variable domain is GAGVSQSPSNKVTEKGKDVELRCDPISGHTALYWYRQSLGQGLEFLIYFQGNSAPDKSGLPSDRFSAERTGGSVSTLTIQRTQQEDSAVYLCASSLSSGTGELFFGEGSRLTVL.

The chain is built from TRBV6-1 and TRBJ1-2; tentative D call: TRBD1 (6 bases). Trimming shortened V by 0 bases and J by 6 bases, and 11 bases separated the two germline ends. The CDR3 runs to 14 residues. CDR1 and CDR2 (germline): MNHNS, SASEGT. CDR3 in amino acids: CASSEAGGADGYTF. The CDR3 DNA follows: TGTGCCAGCAGTGAAGCGGGGGGGGCGGATGGCTACACCTTC.

The CDR3 nucleotides read TGTGCCAGCTTTTTTGGAGGCACAGATACGCAGTATTTT. Its protein product is CASFFGGTDTQYF. This sequence joins TRBV7-2 and TRBJ2-3, with no clear D. Germline CDR1 SGHTA, CDR2 FQGNSA. With 8 bases removed from V and 1 base from J, the gap between germline ends came to 10 bases. The CDR3 sequence is 13 residues long.

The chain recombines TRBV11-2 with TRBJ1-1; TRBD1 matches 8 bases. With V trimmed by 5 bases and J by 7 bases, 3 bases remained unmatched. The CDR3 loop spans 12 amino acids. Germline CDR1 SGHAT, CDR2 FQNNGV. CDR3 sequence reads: CASSPGTGEAFF. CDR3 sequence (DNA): TGTGCCAGCAGCCCGGGGACAGGTGAAGCTTTCTTT.

In nucleotides, the CDR3 is TGTGCCAGAAGCTTCTGTCGCCAGGGGGCTCACAATGAGCAGTTCTTC. Protein product: CARSFCRQGAHNEQFF. The chain carries TRBV5-3 and TRBJ2-1; 8 positions match TRBD1. TRBV5-3 is an open reading frame, and its role is uncertain. Trimming at V came to 2 bases and at J to 5 bases, leaving 9 bases not matched to a gene. The CDR3 is 16 amino acids.

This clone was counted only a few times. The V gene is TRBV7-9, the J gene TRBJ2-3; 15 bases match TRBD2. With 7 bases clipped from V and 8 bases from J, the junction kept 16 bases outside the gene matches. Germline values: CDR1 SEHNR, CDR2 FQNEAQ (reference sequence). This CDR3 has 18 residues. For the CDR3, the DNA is TGTGCCAGCACCCCCCGCGGAGGCGGACTAGCGGGAGGGTCTACGCAGTATTTT. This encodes CASTPRGGGLAGGSTQYF.